The present T cell receptor beta chain was sequenced within a study of cytomegalovirus exposure and HLA in healthy donors. Overall study findings and caveats: High specificity and sensitivity for cytomegalovirus status were reported for the classifier. Investigators reported 150 to 200 TCR beta chains as tied to cytomegalovirus. It was confirmed in vitro that three of the CMV-associated chains were specific for CMV antigens.

This clone was detected only a few times. Its target is not known. Here immunoSEQ multiplex PCR was the method, and the copy in TCRdb shows in-frame clones only, minus some. The sample gives more than 250,000 clones, 86% of which show up once; approximately 0.84% is in the top ten. Looked up from germline, CDR1 is SGDLS and CDR2 is YYNGEE. V was pared by 1 base and J by 11 bases, with 15 bases between. The CDR3 totals 13 residues. The rearrangement links TRBV9 to TRBJ1-2; the D gene is possibly TRBD1 (5 bases). This clonotype was obtained from a woman in her late teens or twenties in good health and CMV-seronegative. Material for sequencing was PBMCs. The CDR3 sequence is CASSVRPHRGYTF. The CDR3 nucleotides are TGTGCCAGCAGCGTACGGCCGCATCGGGGGTACACCTTC.